A selection of T cell receptor beta chains follows, all from one sample in a study of CXCR3-negative and CXCR3-positive naive CD8 T cells. TCRdb derives one entry per CDR3 protein from the 5' RACE reads, leaving out DNA. The record lists some 150,000 distinct CDR3 sequences, of which the ten most abundant hold approximately 0.5%. The sample taken for sequencing was naive CXCR3+ CD8+ T cells from blood. The receptors come from a human donor in good health. Some clones in this sample may be carry-over from other donors' samples. Both conserved end residues are part of each CDR3. Each record gives: V gene, J gene, CDR3 protein.

v_call: TRBV12-3/TRBV12-4; j_call: TRBJ2-1; cdr3_aa: CASSRGPGGYNEQFF
v_call: TRBV12-3/TRBV12-4; j_call: TRBJ2-5; cdr3_aa: CASSSWRETQYF
v_call: TRBV28; j_call: TRBJ2-7; cdr3_aa: CASRSDRGWYEQYF
v_call: TRBV2; j_call: TRBJ2-1; cdr3_aa: CASSLVSGGYNEQFF
v_call: TRBV7-9; j_call: TRBJ2-3; cdr3_aa: CASSLKRGTSTDTQYF
v_call: TRBV20-1; j_call: TRBJ1-1; cdr3_aa: CSARDLDRRTEAFF
v_call: TRBV13; j_call: TRBJ1-1; cdr3_aa: CASSHDNLINKAFF
v_call: TRBV7-2; j_call: TRBJ2-7; cdr3_aa: CASSFRDGGYEQYF
v_call: TRBV12-3/TRBV12-4; j_call: TRBJ1-1; cdr3_aa: CASSAGQGVTEAFF
v_call: TRBV29-1; j_call: TRBJ2-7; cdr3_aa: CSASMGGSAYEQYF
v_call: TRBV29-1; j_call: TRBJ2-7; cdr3_aa: CSVEARGGSYEQYF
v_call: TRBV29-1; j_call: TRBJ2-5; cdr3_aa: CSGGPVDLEETQYF
v_call: TRBV20-1; j_call: TRBJ1-2; cdr3_aa: CSARDVTELAPYGYTF
v_call: TRBV9; j_call: TRBJ2-5; cdr3_aa: CASSLSSGLSETQYF
v_call: TRBV6-2/TRBV6-3; j_call: TRBJ2-7; cdr3_aa: CASSYSLTEGLDEQYF
v_call: TRBV5-1; j_call: TRBJ2-1; cdr3_aa: CASSLVFTGPHNEQFF
v_call: TRBV29-1; j_call: TRBJ2-1; cdr3_aa: CSVEGGGTSAPSSYNEQFF
v_call: TRBV4-3; j_call: TRBJ1-5; cdr3_aa: CASSQDFRQGRRGNQPQHF
v_call: TRBV29-1; j_call: TRBJ2-7; cdr3_aa: CSVQGTGKTYEQYF
v_call: TRBV7-9; j_call: TRBJ2-1; cdr3_aa: CASSSPAGAPYNEQFF
v_call: TRBV5-1; j_call: TRBJ1-5; cdr3_aa: CASSLEGGGQPQHF
v_call: TRBV19; j_call: TRBJ1-1; cdr3_aa: CASSISGITEAFF
v_call: TRBV28; j_call: TRBJ2-7; cdr3_aa: CASSYGGPYEQYF
v_call: TRBV28; j_call: TRBJ2-3; cdr3_aa: CAIEERAATDTQYF
v_call: TRBV4-1; j_call: TRBJ2-1; cdr3_aa: CASSQVGSSYNEQFF
v_call: TRBV5-1; j_call: TRBJ1-2; cdr3_aa: CASSLDTTRGLYGYTF
v_call: TRBV20-1; j_call: TRBJ1-2; cdr3_aa: CSARDWRDIGYGYTF
v_call: TRBV10-3; j_call: TRBJ1-1; cdr3_aa: CAIQGVLSGTEAFF
v_call: TRBV7-9; j_call: TRBJ2-5; cdr3_aa: CASSPDRQRKTQYF
v_call: TRBV28; j_call: TRBJ1-5; cdr3_aa: CASSFRGRGNQPQHF
v_call: TRBV12-3/TRBV12-4; j_call: TRBJ2-1; cdr3_aa: CASSTPGQGPLSSYNEQFF
v_call: TRBV12-3/TRBV12-4; j_call: TRBJ2-7; cdr3_aa: CASSLAGRDPSYEQYF
v_call: TRBV2; j_call: TRBJ1-1; cdr3_aa: CASRMTVEAFF
v_call: TRBV9; j_call: TRBJ1-2; cdr3_aa: CASSVVAREDNYGYTF
v_call: TRBV29-1; j_call: TRBJ2-7; cdr3_aa: CSDQGSYEQYF
v_call: TRBV10-3; j_call: TRBJ2-3; cdr3_aa: CAISEEPVGVSTDTQYF
v_call: TRBV10-2; j_call: TRBJ2-3; cdr3_aa: CASSELLLAGGSADTQYF
v_call: TRBV9; j_call: TRBJ2-5; cdr3_aa: CASSPENGQSQETQYF
v_call: TRBV12-3/TRBV12-4; j_call: TRBJ2-7; cdr3_aa: CASSLGGPPSYF
v_call: TRBV28; j_call: TRBJ2-7; cdr3_aa: CASSLRGVLSYEQYF
v_call: TRBV20-1; j_call: TRBJ2-7; cdr3_aa: CSAREQGGYEQYF
v_call: TRBV7-9; j_call: TRBJ1-1; cdr3_aa: CASSLFREAFF
v_call: TRBV28; j_call: TRBJ2-5; cdr3_aa: CASSPSDRYQETQYF
v_call: TRBV28; j_call: TRBJ2-2; cdr3_aa: CASSLEGLAGALVVTGELFF
v_call: TRBV5-1; j_call: TRBJ2-7; cdr3_aa: CASSPAFSTYEQYF
v_call: TRBV3-1; j_call: TRBJ2-5; cdr3_aa: CASSRGTLGQETQYF
v_call: TRBV29-1; j_call: TRBJ2-1; cdr3_aa: CSVEDKLTSGRGYNEQFF